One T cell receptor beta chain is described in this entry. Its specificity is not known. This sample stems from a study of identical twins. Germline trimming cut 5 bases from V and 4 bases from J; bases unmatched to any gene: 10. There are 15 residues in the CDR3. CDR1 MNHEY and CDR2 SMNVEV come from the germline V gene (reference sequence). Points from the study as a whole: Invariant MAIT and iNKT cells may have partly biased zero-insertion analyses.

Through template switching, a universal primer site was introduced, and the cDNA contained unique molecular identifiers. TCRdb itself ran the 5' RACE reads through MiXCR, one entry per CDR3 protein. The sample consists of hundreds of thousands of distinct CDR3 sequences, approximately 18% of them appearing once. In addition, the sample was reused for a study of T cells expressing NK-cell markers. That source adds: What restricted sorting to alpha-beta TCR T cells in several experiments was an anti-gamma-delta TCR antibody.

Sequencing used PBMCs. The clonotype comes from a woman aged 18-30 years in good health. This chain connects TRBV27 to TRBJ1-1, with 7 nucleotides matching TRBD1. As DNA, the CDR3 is TGTGCCAGCAGTCCGAGCCCGACAGGGAGCACTGAAGCTTTCTTT. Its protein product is CASSPSPTGSTEAFF.